The entry that follows covers one T cell receptor beta chain sequence. Profiled with immunoSEQ multiplex PCR; TCRdb holds only in-frame clones, not every one. In the table there are 130,000 or so clones, approximately 89% of which are singletons. This sample is drawn from a study of control samples from healthy donors and cancer patients. The sequencing sample was made of blood. The TCR comes from a man in his 60s in good health.

CDR3 DNA sequence: TGCAGTGCTAGTGCCGGGTCTTATGTAACTGGAAACACCATATATTTT. Translated: CSASAGSYVTGNTIYF. The V gene is TRBV20-1, the J gene TRBJ1-3, with D unresolved. V lost 3 bases, J lost 2 bases, and 17 bases lay in between. Germline lookup yields CDR1 DFQATT and CDR2 SNEGSKA (reference sequence). This CDR3 comprises 16 residues.